These 31 T cell receptor beta chains came from one sample sequenced in a study of cytomegalovirus exposure and HLA in healthy donors. With 60 Vbeta and 13 Jbeta primers, the PCR was carried out. Profiling relied on immunoSEQ multiplex PCR, and the TCRdb table lists in-frame clones only, not all of them. Of 150,000 to 200,000 clones detected, about 73% appear once; the ten largest clones hold approximately 13%. Sequencing used PBMCs. These receptors all stem from a woman in her fifties or sixties in good health and CMV-seropositive.

The chain carries TRBV30 and TRBJ2-3; 8 bases line up with TRBD2. Germline V gene data show CDR1 as GTSNPN and CDR2 as SVGIG (reference sequence). The CDR3 is made up of 14 amino acids. Trimming removed 0 bases from V and 4 bases from J; junction bases left unmatched: 3. The CDR3 nucleotides are TGTGCCTGGAGTGTGTCGGGGGGGGCAGATACGCAGTATTTT. Its protein product is CAWSVSGGADTQYF.

In its sample, this clone was seen a few times. This chain uses TRBV5-1 with TRBJ1-5; no clear D. The CDR3 sequence is 15 residues long. V was shortened by 5 bases and J by 2 bases, with 14 bases between the two germline ends. Germline lookup yields CDR1 SGHRS and CDR2 YFSETQ. CDR3 region: CASSLDTAGNQPQHF. CDR3 bases: TGCGCCAGCAGTCTTGACACCGCCGGCAATCAGCCCCAGCATTTT.

This chain connects TRBV30 to TRBJ1-1; no clear D. Germline CDR1 reads GTSNPN; CDR2 reads SVGIG (reference sequence). Trimming removed 0 bases from V and 4 bases from J, with 9 bases in between. CDR3 length: 13 amino acids. CDR3 coding DNA: TGTGCCTGGAGTGTATCAAGCGGCACTGAAGCTTTCTTT. As protein: CAWSVSSGTEAFF.

V and J are TRBV7-9 and TRBJ2-5, with TRBD2 identical over 8 bases. Germline CDR1 is SEHNR and CDR2 is FQNEAQ (reference sequence). Trimming at V came to 5 bases and at J to 4 bases, leaving 15 bases not matched to a gene. The length of the CDR3 is 17 residues. The CDR3 spells CASSHAGTGGLRETQYF. CDR3 nucleotide sequence: TGTGCCAGCAGCCATGCCGGTACGGGGGGGCTTAGAGAGACCCAGTACTTC.

V gene TRBV7-2 combines with J gene TRBJ2-7; TRBD1 aligns across 8 bases. Germline assignment: CDR1 SGHTA and CDR2 FQGNSA. V shed 5 bases, J shed 3 bases, and the junction held 6 bases outside the gene matches. This CDR3 is 14 amino acids long. The CDR3 region has the DNA TGTGCCAGCAGCCCGGGACAGGTTATCTACGAGCAGTACTTC. It yields the protein CASSPGQVIYEQYF. Full variable domain (rest looked up from reference TRBV7-2 and TRBJ2-7): GAGVSQSPSNKVTEKGKDVELRCDPISGHTALYWYRQSLGQGLEFLIYFQGNSAPDKSGLPSDRFSAERTGGSVSTLTIQRTQQEDSAVYLCASSPGQVIYEQYFGPGTRLTVT.

The chain is built from TRBV9 and TRBJ2-1, with 8 bases aligning to TRBD2. CDR3 length: 18 amino acids. CDR1 is SGDLS, CDR2 YYNGEE, per germline. Germline trimming cut 4 bases from V and 3 bases from J; bases unmatched to any gene: 15. Written as DNA, the CDR3 is TGTGCCAGCAGCTCAGTAGCCCGGCGGGGGGTCTTCTACAATGAGCAGTTCTTC. Its protein is CASSSVARRGVFYNEQFF. Supplemented by reference TRBV9 and TRBJ2-1, the full variable domain reads DSGVTQTPKHLITATGQRVTLRCSPRSGDLSVYWYQQSLDQGLQFLIQYYNGEERAKGNILERFSAQQFPDLHSELNLSSLELGDSALYFCASSSVARRGVFYNEQFFGPGTRLTVL.

Comments on this clone: The same CDR3 is also encoded by other DNA sequences in this sample. This chain links TRBV5-1 with TRBJ1-1; D unresolved. CDR1 is SGHRS and CDR2 is YFSETQ in the germline V gene. The CDR3 runs to 13 residues. The germline V and J ends were trimmed by 2 bases and 3 bases, with 8 bases remaining between them. As DNA, the CDR3 is TGCGCCAGCAGCTTTAGGGAGGACACTGAAGCTTTCTTT. Translation: CASSFREDTEAFF. Drawing the rest from reference TRBV5-1 and TRBJ1-1, the complete variable domain is KAGVTQTPRYLIKTRGQQVTLSCSPISGHRSVSWYQQTPGQGLQFLFEYFSETQRNKGNFPGRFSGRQFSNSRSEMNVSTLELGDSALYLCASSFREDTEAFFGQGTRLTVV.

The V call is TRBV9, the J call TRBJ1-1; 7 bases line up with TRBD1. The CDR3 has 15 residues. Germline V gives CDR1 SGDLS, CDR2 YYNGEE. After removal of 4 bases from V and 4 bases from J, the junction contained 10 bases not matched to a gene. As DNA, the CDR3 is TGTGCCAGCAGCCTTCGGACAGGCCCGGGCACTGAAGCTTTCTTT. It is translated as CASSLRTGPGTEAFF. Drawing the rest from reference TRBV9 and TRBJ1-1, the complete variable domain is DSGVTQTPKHLITATGQRVTLRCSPRSGDLSVYWYQQSLDQGLQFLIQYYNGEERAKGNILERFSAQQFPDLHSELNLSSLELGDSALYFCASSLRTGPGTEAFFGQGTRLTVV.

A note on this clone: At the DNA level, this CDR3 is encoded by other sequences in the same sample as well. The chain has TRBV5-4 and TRBJ2-7, with TRBD1 as a possible D gene (5 bases). The CDR3 is 14 residues long. In germline, CDR1 is SGHNT, CDR2 YYREEE (reference sequence). V lost 0 bases to trimming and J lost 0 bases, with 7 bases between them. The chain's CDR3 is CASSLDRSSYEQYF. The CDR3 coding sequence is TGTGCCAGCAGCTTGGACAGGAGCTCCTACGAGCAGTACTTC.

This chain uses TRBV27 with TRBJ2-1, with 10 bases identical to TRBD2. CDR1 MNHEY and CDR2 SMNVEV come from the germline V gene (reference sequence). With 6 bases clipped from V and 4 bases from J, the junction kept 6 bases outside the gene matches. The CDR3 covers 15 residues. The CDR3 loop is CASSQLAGNYNEQFF. CDR3 coding DNA: TGTGCCAGCAGCCAACTAGCGGGAAATTACAATGAGCAGTTCTTC.

This clone appeared a few times. This sequence joins TRBV6-5 and TRBJ2-3; D not certain. CDR3 length equals 15 residues. Trimming shortened V by 0 bases and J by 0 bases, and 7 bases separated the two germline ends. Germline CDR1 is MNHEY and CDR2 is SVGAGI. The CDR3 region has the DNA TGTGCCAGCAGTTACTCCGGCAGGAGCACAGATACGCAGTATTTT. Encoded protein: CASSYSGRSTDTQYF.

V and J are TRBV9 and TRBJ2-3, with D perhaps TRBD1 (5 bases). The germline V and J ends were trimmed by 0 bases and 6 bases, with 11 bases remaining between them. Germline lookup yields CDR1 SGDLS and CDR2 YYNGEE. The CDR3 has 14 residues. CDR3 in DNA: TGTGCCAGCAGCGTAGCTACAGGTGGGGATACGCAGTATTTT. Residues: CASSVATGGDTQYF.

This sequence joins TRBV7-2 and TRBJ2-1, with 10 bases fitting TRBD1. The CDR3 extends over 15 amino acids. Germline CDR1 reads SGHTA; CDR2 reads FQGNSA. V was pared by 0 bases and J by 8 bases, with 4 bases of the junction left unmatched. CDR3 in amino acids: CASSLAGTGDHEQFF. The DNA for the CDR3 is TGTGCCAGCAGCTTAGCTGGGACAGGGGACCATGAGCAGTTCTTC.

The chain uses TRBV5-6 and TRBJ1-1; D ambiguous. This CDR3 spans 14 amino acids. Between the trimmed V and J ends, which lost 4 bases and 2 bases, there was a span of 12 bases. Germline assignment: CDR1 SGHDT and CDR2 YYEEEE. CDR3 residues: CASSPMGSNTEAFF. The CDR3 DNA sequence: TGTGCCAGCAGCCCCATGGGGAGCAACACTGAAGCTTTCTTT. The variable domain in full, completed from reference TRBV5-6 and TRBJ1-1, reads DAGVTQSPTHLIKTRGQQVTLRCSPKSGHDTVSWYQQALGQGPQFIFQYYEEEERQRGNFPDRFSGHQFPNYSSELNVNALLLGDSALYLCASSPMGSNTEAFFGQGTRLTVV.

The rearrangement links TRBV30 to TRBJ2-5; no reliable D call. Trimming shortened V by 2 bases and J by 1 base, and 11 bases separated the two germline ends. Germline V lookup: CDR1 GTSNPN, CDR2 SVGIG (reference sequence). The CDR3 is 14 amino acids. The CDR3 reads CAWSIGRLQETQYF. DNA for the CDR3: TGTGCCTGGAGTATAGGCAGACTCCAAGAGACCCAGTACTTC. Supplemented by reference TRBV30 and TRBJ2-5, the full variable domain reads SQTIHQWPATLVQPVGSPLSLECTVEGTSNPNLYWYRQAAGRGLQLLFYSVGIGQISSEVPQNLSASRPQDRQFILSSKKLLLSDSGFYLCAWSIGRLQETQYFGPGTRLLVL.

The chain combines TRBV19 with TRBJ1-6, with TRBD1 matching over 9 bases. The junction had 7 bases not matched to a gene; V was cut back by 3 bases and J by 10 bases. CDR3 length: 15 residues. The germline gives CDR1 LNHDA, CDR2 SQIVND (reference sequence). The CDR3, as DNA: TGTGCCAGTAGTATGGGGGACAGGGTGAACTCACCCCTCCACTTT. This gives the protein CASSMGDRVNSPLHF.

This clone was detected a few times. The rearrangement joins TRBV13 to TRBJ1-1, with 9 bases lining up with TRBD1. The germline gives CDR1 PRHDT, CDR2 FYEKMQ (reference sequence). Germline trimming cut 5 bases from V and 5 bases from J; bases unmatched to any gene: 6. The length of the CDR3 is 14 residues. The CDR3 region is CASSHRGQITEAFF. The CDR3 DNA sequence: TGTGCCAGCAGCCACAGGGGGCAGATTACTGAAGCTTTCTTT.

This clone appeared a single time. The rearrangement links TRBV4-1 to TRBJ2-1; 13 bases are a match to TRBD2. The J segment lost 6 bases and the V segment lost 2 bases, leaving 4 bases of the junction unmatched. Germline values: CDR1 MGHRA, CDR2 YSYEKL. The CDR3 totals 16 residues. In DNA, the CDR3 is TGCGCCAGCAGCCAACAACTAGCGGGGGGGCTCAATGAGCAGTTCTTC. This translates into CASSQQLAGGLNEQFF.

This clone was picked up one time. The gene calls are TRBV7-9 and TRBJ2-7; 9 bases are shared with TRBD1. The CDR3 extends over 13 amino acids. Germline V gene data show CDR1 as SEHNR and CDR2 as FQNEAQ (reference sequence). The trim removed 5 bases at V and 5 bases at J, leaving 4 bases unmatched. In DNA form, the CDR3 reads TGTGCCAGCAGCCATCGACAGGGGGACGAGCAGTACTTC. It codes for CASSHRQGDEQYF.

The J gene is TRBJ2-7, the V gene TRBV27, with D maybe TRBD2 (7 bases). The V and J ends lost 6 bases and 5 bases respectively, with 17 bases between them. The CDR3 totals 14 residues. Germline CDR1 and CDR2: MNHEY and SMNVEV (reference sequence). CDR3 in amino acids: CASRYRGGGDEQYF. Here the CDR3 DNA reads TGTGCCAGCAGATATAGGGGGGGCGGTGACGAGCAGTACTTC.

The genes are TRBV5-1 and TRBJ1-2; TRBD1 matches at 11 bases. This CDR3 spans 17 amino acids. V gave up 0 bases and J gave up 6 bases; unmatched junction bases: 10. CDR1 is SGHRS and CDR2 is YFSETQ in the germline V gene. In DNA, the CDR3 is TGCGCCAGCAGCTTGGGCCGGACAGGGGGCTTACAGCATGGCTACACCTTC. This sequence encodes CASSLGRTGGLQHGYTF.

The chain is built from TRBV14 and TRBJ2-3, with TRBD2 as a possible D gene (5 bases). CDR3 size: 15 residues. The germline V gene encodes CDR1 SGHDN and CDR2 FVKESK. Trimming took 4 bases from V and 1 from J, leaving 12 bases between them. The CDR3 spells CASSLRGGRTDTQYF. The CDR3 DNA follows: TGTGCCAGCAGCCTCCGCGGAGGACGCACAGATACGCAGTATTTT.

The chain is built from TRBV5-1 and TRBJ2-2, with D possibly TRBD2 on 6 matching bases. This CDR3 contains 16 residues. The germline V and J ends were trimmed by 1 base and 5 bases, with 15 bases remaining between them. Germline V gives CDR1 SGHRS, CDR2 YFSETQ. CDR3 in DNA: TGCGCCAGCAGCTTGACCGGGAGAAAGGGAACCGGGGAGCTGTTTTTT. Amino acid sequence: CASSLTGRKGTGELFF.

The V gene is TRBV27, the J gene TRBJ2-3; TRBD1 matches at 9 bases. The CDR3 is 14 residues long. With V trimmed by 7 bases and J by 4 bases, 6 bases remained unmatched. The germline CDR1 and CDR2 sequences are MNHEY and SMNVEV (reference sequence). The CDR3 loop reads CASNKQGAADTQYF. The CDR3 DNA sequence: TGTGCCAGCAATAAACAGGGGGCGGCAGATACGCAGTATTTT.

The genes are TRBV7-8 and TRBJ2-3; TRBD1 aligns across 12 bases. Germline V gene sequence: CDR1 SGHVS, CDR2 FQNEAQ. This CDR3 comprises 15 residues. V was clipped by 3 bases and J by 4 bases; unmatched bases: 2. The CDR3 sequence: CASSLGQGAADTQYF. The CDR3 nucleotides read TGTGCCAGCAGCTTGGGACAGGGGGCAGCAGATACGCAGTATTTT.

The chain links TRBV7-8 to TRBJ2-6; tentatively, D is TRBD1 (5 bases). The CDR3 is 18 amino acids. V dropped 2 bases and J dropped 0 bases, with 14 bases sitting between them. The germline gives CDR1 SGHVS, CDR2 FQNEAQ. CDR3 coding DNA: TGTGCCAGCAGCTTAACGTCAGGTCAGGGCTCTGGGGCCAACGTCCTGACTTTC. The encoded protein is CASSLTSGQGSGANVLTF.

This clone appeared once. The chain has TRBV9 and TRBJ2-7, with 12 bases matching TRBD2. The CDR3 contains 16 residues. Germline CDR1 SGDLS, CDR2 YYNGEE. Trimming removed 4 bases from V and 4 bases from J; junction bases left unmatched: 9. As DNA, the CDR3 is TGTGCCAGCAGCTCCCAGACTAGCGGGGGTAAATACGAGCAGTACTTC. Translated: CASSSQTSGGKYEQYF.

The chain's CDR3 is CASSPSGSRSNQPQHF. In DNA form, the CDR3 reads TGTGCCAGCTCACCAAGCGGGTCACGGAGCAATCAGCCCCAGCATTTT. This chain links TRBV18 with TRBJ1-5; D is unclear. Germline V CDR1 and CDR2: KGHSH, LQKENI. V lost 2 bases and J lost 1, with 12 bases in between. The CDR3 is 16 residues long.

The chain joins TRBV19 to TRBJ1-4; TRBD1 matches at 8 bases. Per the germline V gene, CDR1 is LNHDA and CDR2 is SQIVND (reference sequence). The CDR3 extends over 16 amino acids. V was pared by 6 bases and J by 7 bases, with 13 bases of the junction left unmatched. The CDR3 is CASSRPGTGEGEKLFF. In nucleotides, the CDR3 is TGTGCCAGTAGCCGTCCCGGGACAGGCGAGGGTGAAAAACTGTTTTTT.

V usage is TRBV2 and J usage is TRBJ2-1, with 7 bases that match TRBD2. The CDR3 sequence is 15 residues long. The V segment lost 3 bases and the J segment 4 bases; nucleotides outside the gene matches: 6. Germline V CDR1 and CDR2: SNHLY, FYNNEI. CDR3 in DNA: TGTGCCAGCAGTGATCAATTCGGGGGGTACAATGAGCAGTTCTTC. Translated: CASSDQFGGYNEQFF.

This clone came up once. V gene TRBV7-6 combines with J gene TRBJ1-3, with TRBD1 as a possible D gene (6 bases). Trimming shortened V by 4 bases and J by 3 bases, and 13 bases separated the two germline ends. The length of the CDR3 is 15 residues. Germline CDR1 reads SGHVS; CDR2 reads FNYEAQ. The CDR3 loop reads CASSSVAGDGNTIYF. DNA of the CDR3: TGTGCCAGCAGCTCTGTAGCAGGGGATGGAAACACCATATATTTT.